This T cell receptor beta chain derives from a study of beta chain features in type 1 diabetes. Study-level points and caveats: Highly expressing activated T cells could be over-counted with a cDNA template.

The whole isolated RNA underwent reverse transcription, so sequencing captured expressed TCRB transcripts. Measured with immunoSEQ multiplex PCR; TCRdb has only the in-frame clones, and not every one. Here the sample spans over 300,000 clones, roughly 8% being singletons. Details on this clone: Its specificity is not known.

The TCR was taken from a woman in her late teens or twenties in good health. Sequenced sample: central memory CD4+ T cells from blood.

The CDR3 is CASSDFREGVGTETQYF. The CDR3 nucleotides read TGTGCCAGCAGCGATTTCCGAGAGGGGGTCGGGACAGAGACCCAGTACTTC. The V call is TRBV27, the J call TRBJ2-5; TRBD1 is a possible D gene (6 bases). Trimming left V 6 bases short and J 4 bases short, with 24 bases between. This CDR3 region has 17 residues. CDR1 is MNHEY and CDR2 is SMNVEV in the germline V gene (reference sequence).